These T cell receptor beta chains were read from a single sample in a study of T cells after yellow fever vaccination. In TCRdb, the 5' RACE reads were re-called with MiXCR into one record per CDR3 protein. The sample has more than 95,000 distinct CDR3 sequences; roughly 7.2% are singletons. The specimen comprised CD4+ T cells sorted from PBMCs, sampled around 45 days after the first yellow fever vaccination. Receptors originate from a young man who received the YFV17D yellow fever vaccine. Each CDR3 is given with its conserved first and last residue. D genes are given only for firm matches. Rows give clone size only sometimes, using once, few, many, or a class for an expanded clone.

V	D	J	size	DNA	CDR3
TRBV9	.	TRBJ2-3	many	TGTGCCAGCAGCGTACGGGGGGCCTCTACAGATACGCAGTATTTT	CASSVRGASTDTQYF
TRBV5-1	TRBD1	TRBJ1-2	many	TGCGCCAGCAGCCCTCAGGGGGCGGACTATGGCTACACCTTC	CASSPQGADYGYTF
TRBV19	TRBD1	TRBJ1-5	.	TGTGCCAGTAGTTCTCTACAGGGGGCAAACAATCAGCCCCAGCATTTT	CASSSLQGANNQPQHF
TRBV7-2	.	TRBJ1-2	many	TGTGCCAGCAGCTTGGCTCTTCGCGAAGCCGGCTACACCTTC	CASSLALREAGYTF
TRBV7-2	TRBD2	TRBJ2-1	.	TGTGCCAGCAGCAGACCGACTAGCGGGGCAAATGAGCAGTTCTTC	CASSRPTSGANEQFF
TRBV5-6	.	TRBJ2-3	many	TGTGCCAGCAGCTTGGACCAGGGAGGTTCAGATACGCAGTATTTT	CASSLDQGGSDTQYF
TRBV27	.	TRBJ1-1	many	TGTGCCAGCAGTTTATCCCGCGGGACCCTGAACACTGAAGCTTTCTTT	CASSLSRGTLNTEAFF
TRBV20-1	.	TRBJ1-1	many	TGCAGTGCCCTCTCGCCAAGGGGGATGAACACTGAAGCTTTCTTT	CSALSPRGMNTEAFF
TRBV7-2	TRBD2	TRBJ2-3	many	TGTGCCAGCAGCTTATCGTTCCTAGCGGGGTTAATCGATACGCAGTATTTT	CASSLSFLAGLIDTQYF
TRBV5-1	.	TRBJ2-3	many	TGCGCCAGCAGCTTGGATAGGGATACGCAGTATTTT	CASSLDRDTQYF
TRBV20-1	.	TRBJ2-1	many	TGCAGTGCTCTCCAGGGTGAGCAGTTCTTC	CSALQGEQFF
TRBV12-3/TRBV12-4	TRBD1	TRBJ2-1	few	TGTGCCAGCAGTTTACGGCGGGACAGGGGGAATGAGCAGTTCTTC	CASSLRRDRGNEQFF
TRBV5-1	TRBD1	TRBJ1-1	.	TGCGCCAGCAGGGCTAGCATCGGACAGGGCCACTTTCCGGCTTTCTTT	CASRASIGQGHFPAFF
TRBV7-9	TRBD1	TRBJ1-1	many	TGTGCCAGCAGCTCGACAGGGGGGCACATGAACACTGAAGCTTTCTTT	CASSSTGGHMNTEAFF
TRBV7-8	.	TRBJ2-7	many	TGTGCCAGCAGCTCAAATGACTACTACGAGCAGTACTTC	CASSSNDYYEQYF
TRBV20-1	.	TRBJ2-3	few	TGCAGTGCTAGAGATTTGGGGGAGGATACGCAGTATTTT	CSARDLGEDTQYF
TRBV12-3/TRBV12-4	TRBD2	TRBJ2-3	many	TGTGCCAGCAGTTTACTAGCGGGAGATACGCAGTATTTT	CASSLLAGDTQYF
TRBV7-8	.	TRBJ2-6	many	TGTGCCAGCAGCACCCGGGGACGGCTCGCTGGGGCCAACGTCCTGACTTTC	CASSTRGRLAGANVLTF
TRBV9	TRBD1	TRBJ1-5	many	TGTGCCAGCAGCCCCCACGGGGACAGCAGCTATAGCAATCAGCCCCAGCATTTT	CASSPHGDSSYSNQPQHF
TRBV4-3	.	TRBJ1-3	.	TGCGCCAGCAGCCAAGCGTACGGAGACTCTGGAAACACCATATATTTT	CASSQAYGDSGNTIYF
TRBV11-2	.	TRBJ2-2	many	TGTGCCAGCAGCTTGCCCAGGGGAAGGACCGGGGAGCTGTTTTTT	CASSLPRGRTGELFF
TRBV15	TRBD2	TRBJ2-5	many	TGTGCCACCAGCAGGCGGGGGTCTAATCAAGAGACCCAGTACTTC	CATSRRGSNQETQYF
TRBV7-3	TRBD1	TRBJ2-4	many	TGTGCCAGCAGCTTGGGATGGGGGACAGAACTAGCCAAAAACATTCAGTACTTC	CASSLGWGTELAKNIQYF
TRBV29-1	.	TRBJ2-1	many	TGCAGCGTTCGCGGGACATACAATGAGCAGTTCTTC	CSVRGTYNEQFF
TRBV12-3/TRBV12-4	.	TRBJ2-1	many	TGTGCCAGCAGTTTCAGTGGTAGCTCCTACAATGAGCAGTTCTTC	CASSFSGSSYNEQFF
TRBV7-2	TRBD1	TRBJ2-3	many	TGTGCCAGCAGCTTAGGACGGCAGGGGGCAGGCACAGATACGCAGTATTTT	CASSLGRQGAGTDTQYF
TRBV19	.	TRBJ2-3	many	TGTGCCAGTCGACTTACAGGGTGGGGCACAGATACGCAGTATTTT	CASRLTGWGTDTQYF
TRBV11-2	TRBD1	TRBJ1-2	.	TGTGCCAGCAGCTTAACCCCCGGGACAGGCTTTACCGGTGGCTACACCTTC	CASSLTPGTGFTGGYTF
TRBV5-1	.	TRBJ2-3	many	TGCGCCAGCAGCTTGGTTATGGGCACAGATACGCAGTATTTT	CASSLVMGTDTQYF
TRBV30	.	TRBJ1-1	many	TGTGCCTGGACAGACCGTAGCACTGAAGCTTTCTTT	CAWTDRSTEAFF
TRBV7-2	.	TRBJ2-5	many	TGTGCCAGCAGCCCAGCCCGGTCGGTTTTGGGAGAGACCCAGTACTTC	CASSPARSVLGETQYF
TRBV5-4	TRBD2	TRBJ2-1	.	TGTGCCAGCAGCTCTAGACTAGCGGGGGGGGATGAGCAGTTCTTC	CASSSRLAGGDEQFF
TRBV4-2	.	TRBJ1-1	many	TGTGCCAGCAGCCAAGCAGAGGTTGGAACTGAAGCTTTCTTT	CASSQAEVGTEAFF
TRBV7-3	.	TRBJ2-3	many	TGTGCCAGCAGCCCCGGACAGACGGATACGCAGTATTTT	CASSPGQTDTQYF
TRBV5-4	.	TRBJ2-1	.	TGTGCCAGCAGCTTGGGCGGAGAACCGGGACGCCAACCTCGGATCAGGGGTGGTGAGCAGTTCTTC	CASSLGGEPGRQPRIRGGEQFF
TRBV12-3/TRBV12-4	.	TRBJ1-2	many	TGTGCCAGCACCATTACACAGGGCCTGGGCTACACCTTC	CASTITQGLGYTF
TRBV20-1	TRBD1	TRBJ1-2	.	TGCAGTGTTCAGGACAGGGGGCGCGGGATCCCCTGGGGCTACACCTTC	CSVQDRGRGIPWGYTF
TRBV5-6	.	TRBJ2-1	many	TGTGCCAGCAGTTTGAGGGACACCCGGGGGAATGAGCAGTTCTTC	CASSLRDTRGNEQFF
TRBV5-1	.	TRBJ1-1	many	TGCGCCAGCAGCGTGGGGCAGCAGGGATTGGACACTGAAGCTTTCTTT	CASSVGQQGLDTEAFF
TRBV20-1	.	TRBJ1-3	.	TGCAGTGCTAGAGATGAACCACCAAGAAACACCATATATTTT	CSARDEPPRNTIYF
TRBV20-1	TRBD2	TRBJ2-5	few	TGCAGTGCTAGAGCACTAGCGCGGCAAGAGACCCAGTACTTC	CSARALARQETQYF
TRBV5-1	TRBD2	TRBJ2-5	many	TGCGCCAGCAGCTTGGCGATCGCGGGGGGGCAAGAGACCCAGTACTTC	CASSLAIAGGQETQYF
TRBV12-3/TRBV12-4	TRBD2	TRBJ2-3	many	TGTGCCAGCAGTTTACTCCTAGCGGGGATGGATACGCAGTATTTT	CASSLLLAGMDTQYF
TRBV7-2	.	TRBJ2-4	many	TGTGCCAGCAGCCCGCACTCCGGGAATTCGGGCAAAAACATTCAGTACTTC	CASSPHSGNSGKNIQYF
TRBV10-3	.	TRBJ1-6	many	TGTGCCATCAGTGAGTCGAAGGGACCTCGTGGGAATTCACCCCTCCACTTT	CAISESKGPRGNSPLHF
TRBV5-6	.	TRBJ2-1	few	TGTGCCAGCAGCCAAATGATAGGGTTGCTCTACAATGAGCAGTTCTTC	CASSQMIGLLYNEQFF
TRBV6-6	.	TRBJ2-1	many	TGTGCCAGCAGTTACTCGCCGGATGAGCAGTTCTTC	CASSYSPDEQFF
TRBV5-1	.	TRBJ2-3	many	TGCGCCAGCAGCTTGGCTGGGGACTTAACAGATACGCAGTATTTT	CASSLAGDLTDTQYF
TRBV5-1	TRBD1	TRBJ1-5	many	TGCGCCAGCAGCTTGACAGGGGGCGATCAGCCCCAGCATTTT	CASSLTGGDQPQHF
TRBV29-1	TRBD1	TRBJ2-7	many	TGCAGCGTTGACCGACAGGGGTCTTACGAGCAGTACTTC	CSVDRQGSYEQYF
TRBV4-3	.	TRBJ2-1	many	TGCGCCAGCAGCCAAGATAGCATAGGATACTACAATGAGCAGTTCTTC	CASSQDSIGYYNEQFF
TRBV7-9	.	TRBJ2-5	many	TGTGCCAGCAGCTTAAGTACAGGCCACGCCGAGACCCAGTACTTC	CASSLSTGHAETQYF
TRBV7-3	TRBD1	TRBJ2-1	many	TGTGCCAGCAGCCGGGGCGGGACAGGGGTGGACAATGAGCAGTTCTTC	CASSRGGTGVDNEQFF
TRBV20-1	.	TRBJ2-7	many	TGCAGTGCTAGGGGGGGGCGCAGGGACGAGCAGTACTTC	CSARGGRRDEQYF
TRBV7-2	TRBD1	TRBJ1-1	many	TGTGCCAGCAGCTCTACTTACAGGGGCCCTGAAGCTTTCTTT	CASSSTYRGPEAFF
TRBV10-3	TRBD2	TRBJ2-7	many	TGTGCCATCAGTGAGTCAGGATACGGAGCGGGGGGCTCCTACGAGCAGTACTTC	CAISESGYGAGGSYEQYF
TRBV5-1	.	TRBJ2-4	many	TGTGCCAGCAGCTTGGGTGTAGCCAAAAACATTCAGTACTTC	CASSLGVAKNIQYF
TRBV4-2	.	TRBJ2-3	many	TGTGCCAGCAGCCATTCGGGAGAAGATACGCAGTATTTT	CASSHSGEDTQYF